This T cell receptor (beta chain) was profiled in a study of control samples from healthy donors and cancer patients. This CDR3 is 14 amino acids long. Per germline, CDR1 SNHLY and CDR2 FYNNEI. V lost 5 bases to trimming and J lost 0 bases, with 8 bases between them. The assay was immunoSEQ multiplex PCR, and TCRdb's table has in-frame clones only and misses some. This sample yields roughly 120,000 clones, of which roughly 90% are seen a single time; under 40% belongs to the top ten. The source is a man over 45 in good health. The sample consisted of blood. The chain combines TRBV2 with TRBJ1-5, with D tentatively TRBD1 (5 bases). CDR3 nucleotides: TGTGCCAGCAGTTGGAGGGGTAGCAATCAGCCCCAGCATTTT. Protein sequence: CASSWRGSNQPQHF.